This T cell receptor beta chain is from a study of T-cell memory formation after mild COVID-19. In the study overall: Clustering of TCRs was largely donor specific. Whole-study results and caveats: The study detected some responding clones in pre-infection memory, suggesting cross-reactive memory joined. What remained unconfirmed was the SARS-CoV-2 specificity of second-wave clones peaking on day 37.

The 5'RACE method, run with constant-segment primers, produced TCR alpha and TCR beta cDNA libraries (carrying sample barcodes and UMIs). TCRdb passed the 5' RACE reads through MiXCR, listing each CDR3 protein once. The repertoire has about 430,000 distinct CDR3 sequences, 20% to 30% of them found once; the top ten carry 8.5% to 10%. This CDR3 region has 21 residues. V gave up 3 bases and J gave up 5 bases, with 34 bases separating them. A note on this clonotype: Antigen unknown.

This TCR came from an adult woman who had mild COVID-19 (a few samples of this study predate the infection). Cell type and time point are not known. The rearrangement links TRBV12-3 or TRBV12-4 to TRBJ2-5, with a weak D call TRBD2 (6 bases). Source material: PBMCs or a T cell subset sorted from them (not recorded which). This CDR3 is CASSFPRFNSGEPSWWETQYF. DNA of the CDR3: TGTGCCAGCAGTTTTCCTCGATTCAATTCGGGGGAGCCATCATGGTGGGAGACCCAGTACTTC.